This T cell receptor (beta chain) was identified in a study of blood T cells in healthy people across ages. Isolation per sample recovered at least 7 million PBMCs. The CDR3 loop spans 14 amino acids. Germline V gene sequence: CDR1 ENHRY, CDR2 SYGVKD. Notes on the study in general: Long-lived and aged donors differed, with more naive CD4+ cells and higher diversity in the long-lived. Donor CMV status was unknown, possibly confounding expanded clonotype changes.

A second PCR, run for roughly 7 to 11 cycles, used a sample-barcoded 5' primer plus a J-beta primer mix. TCRdb called the 5' RACE reads again in MiXCR, with one record for every CDR3 protein. The table lists fewer than 700,000 distinct CDR3 sequences, around 48% of them singletons. For this clonotype: Its antigen is as yet unknown.

The gene calls are TRBV10-3 and TRBJ2-7; maybe TRBD1 (6 bases). The J call is in doubt because the DNA end fits TRBJ2-5 better. The sequence was collected from a man older than 75 in good health. The sequencing input was blood. CDR3 residues: CAIGNTGNLETQYF. In nucleotides, the CDR3 is TGTGCCATCGGGAACACAGGGAACCTGGAGACCCAGTACTTC.